Following are 5 T cell receptor beta chains from one sample sequenced in a study of human T cells and chemical hapten exposure. Via MiXCR, TCRdb re-called the RACE reads, giving one row per CDR3 protein. The sample carries about 84,000 distinct CDR3 sequences, 8% to 13% recorded once. Time point reported: patch test 2, 6 weeks after DPC sensitization. Documented treatment: therapeutic diphenylcyclopropenone sensitization with weekly scalp DPC. This material consisted of whole blood, taken in connection with sensitization to the hapten diphenylcyclopropenone (DPC). The receptors were gathered from a woman between 45 and 65 years old with alopecia areata. Some clones in this sample may be carry-over from other donors' samples.

This clonotype came up a few times. This chain uses TRBV24-1 with TRBJ2-2; TRBD1 matches at 9 bases. CDR1 is KGHDR, CDR2 SFDVKD, per germline. Trimming took 3 bases from V and 4 from J; bases not matched to a gene: 5. The CDR3 loop spans 16 amino acids. CDR3 in amino acids: CATSDRKQGATGELFF. The CDR3, as DNA: TGTGCCACCAGTGATCGAAAACAGGGGGCCACCGGGGAGCTGTTTTTT.

Comments on this clonotype: One end of the junction fails to match germline, which may point to a read error. This chain links TRBV5-1 with TRBJ2-5; TRBD1 might be the D (5 bases). The CDR3 spans 13 residues. The germline V gene encodes CDR1 SGHRS and CDR2 YFSETQ. The CDR3 sequence is CANSLRQQETQYF. The CDR3 DNA is TGCGCCAACAGCTTGAGACAGCAAGAGACCCAGTACTTC.

The J gene is TRBJ2-1, the V gene TRBV7-6; D is unclear. V dropped 0 bases and J dropped 8 bases, with 2 bases sitting between them. From germline, CDR1 is SGHVS and CDR2 FNYEAQ. The CDR3 has 11 residues. CDR3 protein: CASSLAHEQFF. Written as DNA, the CDR3 is TGTGCCAGCAGCTTAGCCCATGAGCAGTTCTTC. The full variable domain, completed using reference TRBV7-6 and TRBJ2-1, is GAGVSQSPRYKVTKRGQDVALRCDPISGHVSLYWYRQALGQGPEFLTYFNYEAQQDKSGLPNDRFSAERPEGSISTLTIQRTEQRDSAMYRCASSLAHEQFFGPGTRLTVL.

This clonotype was counted a few times. The chain has TRBV6-1 and TRBJ2-3; 12 bases align to TRBD1. The CDR3 is 13 amino acids. The germline gives CDR1 MNHNS, CDR2 SASEGT. Unmatched junction bases numbered 5, after V lost 10 bases and J lost 6 bases. CDR3 region: CATRDRGLDTQYF. CDR3 bases: TGTGCCACCCGGGACAGGGGGCTGGATACGCAGTATTTT.

The genes are TRBV12-3 or TRBV12-4 and TRBJ2-1; TRBD1 aligns across 9 bases. The CDR3 consists of 15 residues. V shed 4 bases, J shed 4 bases, and the junction held 5 bases outside the gene matches. The CDR3 reads CASSSRQGVYNEQFF. The CDR3 DNA sequence: TGTGCCAGCAGTTCCAGACAGGGGGTATACAATGAGCAGTTCTTC.